The clone carrying this T cell receptor beta chain was seen many times. Its antigen is as yet unknown. The sample is drawn from a study of T-cell memory formation after mild COVID-19. Whole-study results and caveats: Some clones that responded were present in memory (sampled pre-infection), which suggests cross-reactive memory joined.

The CDR3 runs 17 residues. Trimming cost V 1 base and J 2 bases; bases outside gene matches: 7. TCRdb reprocessed the 5' RACE reads with MiXCR, giving one entry per CDR3 protein. The table has 120,000 or so distinct CDR3 sequences, less than 6.5% seen once. V and J are TRBV12-3 or TRBV12-4 and TRBJ2-3; 9 bases map to TRBD2. Sequenced: PBMCs or a T cell subset sorted from them (not recorded which). The source is an adult woman who had mild COVID-19 (a few samples of this study predate the infection). Cell type and time point are not known. CDR3 amino acids: CASSLEALAGHTDTQYF. For the CDR3, the DNA is TGTGCCAGCAGTTTAGAGGCCCTAGCGGGGCACACAGATACGCAGTATTTT.